Following are 8 T cell receptor beta chains from one sample sequenced in a study of control samples from healthy donors and cancer patients. Using immunoSEQ multiplex PCR, the repertoire was profiled, and TCRdb retains in-frame clones only, with some absent. The sample gives around 94,000 clones, about 88% of which show up once; roughly 1.2% is in the top ten. Sequencing was performed on blood. These receptors originate from a woman between 45 and 65 years old in good health.

J is TRBJ2-1 and V is TRBV11-3; maybe TRBD1 (6 bases). CDR1 and CDR2 from the germline V gene are SGHNT and YENEEA. Trimming took off 10 bases at V and 8 bases at J, with 18 bases between the two ends. The CDR3 is 13 residues long. The CDR3 coding sequence is TGTGCCATCATAGACCGAGGGGGACATGAGCAGTTCTTC. Its translation is CAIIDRGGHEQFF. Looking up the rest from reference TRBV11-3 and TRBJ2-1 gives the full variable domain: EAGVVQSPRYKIIEKKQPVAFWCNPISGHNTLYWYLQNLGQGPELLIRYENEEAVDDSQLPKDRFSAERLKGVDSTLKIQPAELGDSAVYLCAIIDRGGHEQFFGPGTRLTVL.

V gene TRBV5-6 combines with J gene TRBJ2-1; TRBD1 agrees at 8 bases. This CDR3 has 15 amino acids. Germline V CDR1 and CDR2: SGHDT, YYEEEE. With 5 bases clipped from V and 12 bases from J, the junction kept 16 bases outside the gene matches. CDR3 amino acids: CASRVGQADYKGQFF. The CDR3 region has the DNA TGTGCCAGCAGGGTGGGACAGGCGGACTATAAAGGGCAGTTCTTC.

J is TRBJ2-5 and V is TRBV6-2 or TRBV6-3, with 10 nucleotides matching TRBD1. This CDR3 is built from 22 residues. V lost 6 bases to trimming and J lost 5 bases; unmatched junction nucleotides: 30. Germline values: CDR1 MNHEY, CDR2 SVGEGT. CDR3 sequence reads: CASSRLSTGTGVGGPKRETQYF. The CDR3 nucleotides read TGTGCCAGCAGCCGACTATCCACCGGGACAGGGGTCGGGGGGCCAAAGAGGGAGACCCAGTACTTC.

V is TRBV9 and J is TRBJ2-7, with 7 bases that match TRBD1. This CDR3 region has 11 residues. Trimming removed 7 bases from V and 3 bases from J; junction bases left unmatched: 1. Germline CDR1 is SGDLS and CDR2 is YYNGEE. Here the CDR3 DNA reads TGTGCCAGCGGGACAGACTACGAGCAGTACTTC. Translating gives CASGTDYEQYF.

J is TRBJ2-7 and V is TRBV5-1, with D tentatively TRBD1 (5 bases). CDR1 SGHRS and CDR2 YFSETQ come from the germline V gene. Deletions cut 4 bases from V and 0 bases from J, with 14 bases between. The CDR3 runs to 15 residues. CDR3 sequence: CASSRAGPNSYEQYF. Here the CDR3 DNA reads TGCGCCAGCAGCAGGGCAGGGCCTAACTCCTACGAGCAGTACTTC. The complete variable domain, with remaining parts taken from reference TRBV5-1 and TRBJ2-7, reads KAGVTQTPRYLIKTRGQQVTLSCSPISGHRSVSWYQQTPGQGLQFLFEYFSETQRNKGNFPGRFSGRQFSNSRSEMNVSTLELGDSALYLCASSRAGPNSYEQYFGPGTRLTVT.

The genes are TRBV10-3 and TRBJ2-2; TRBD1 matches at 11 bases. Germline CDR1 reads ENHRY; CDR2 reads SYGVKD. This CDR3 has 19 amino acids. After removal of 4 bases from V and 1 base from J, the junction contained 11 bases not matched to a gene. The CDR3 sequence is CAISASGTGGALNTGELFF. DNA for the CDR3: TGTGCCATCAGTGCTTCCGGGACAGGGGGTGCCCTGAACACCGGGGAGCTGTTTTTT.

The chain carries TRBV28 and TRBJ1-2; D uncertain. Germline V gene data show CDR1 as MDHEN and CDR2 as SYDVKM. V was cut by 2 bases and J by 4 bases, with 8 bases left in between. The CDR3 totals 13 residues. This CDR3 reads CASSLAGFYGYTF. CDR3 in DNA: TGTGCCAGCAGTTTAGCTGGCTTCTATGGCTACACCTTC.

The gene calls are TRBV5-1 and TRBJ1-2; 8 bases line up with TRBD1. V lost 5 bases to trimming and J lost 2 bases; unmatched junction nucleotides: 14. The CDR3 totals 17 residues. CDR1 SGHRS and CDR2 YFSETQ come from the germline V gene. CDR3 sequence reads: CASSSILRGRKNYGYTF. Written as DNA, the CDR3 is TGCGCCAGCAGTTCGATACTCAGGGGGCGGAAGAACTATGGCTACACCTTC.